The 7 T cell receptor beta chains given below trace back to one sample, sequenced in a study of T-cell memory formation after mild COVID-19. TCRdb re-called the 5' RACE reads with MiXCR, one entry per CDR3 protein. Of around 390,000 distinct CDR3 sequences in the sample, about 15% are singletons; the top ten hold about 22%. Input material: PBMCs or a T cell subset sorted from them (not recorded which). These receptors were taken from a man aged 18 to 29 who had mild COVID-19 (a few samples of this study predate the infection). Cell type and time point are not known.

V and J are TRBV19 and TRBJ1-1, with D uncertain. The CDR3 runs 15 residues. The ends were cut back, 3 bases at V and 0 bases at J, with 11 bases in the middle. Germline CDR1 is LNHDA and CDR2 is SQIVND (reference sequence). DNA of the CDR3: TGTGCCAGTAGTATGTCTACGGTCATGAACACTGAAGCTTTCTTT. Translating gives CASSMSTVMNTEAFF.

The rearrangement joins TRBV28 to TRBJ2-5; D remains unclear. The CDR3 runs 15 residues. Germline-derived CDR1 and CDR2 are MDHEN and SYDVKM. The germline V and J ends were trimmed by 5 bases and 5 bases, with 18 bases remaining between them. The CDR3 DNA follows: TGTGCCAGCAGTAGTCCGGGTACGCGGCTGGAGACCCAGTACTTC. It is translated as CASSSPGTRLETQYF.

This rearrangement joins TRBV12-3 or TRBV12-4 to TRBJ2-1; no definite D call. The CDR3 is made up of 14 amino acids. V was trimmed by 10 bases and J by 5 bases, leaving 18 bases between them. As DNA, the CDR3 is TGTGCCACCTTGAGACTCATTTCTGACAATGAGCAGTTCTTC. Amino acid sequence: CATLRLISDNEQFF.

This clonotype has only a few counts. V is TRBV4-3 and J is TRBJ2-3; D gene ambiguous. Trimming pared 1 base from V and 5 bases from J, leaving 7 bases between. There are 13 residues in the CDR3. CDR1 and CDR2 from the germline V gene are LGHNA and YSLEER. CDR3 bases: TGCGCCAGCAGCCAAGGTGGCGAAGATACGCAGTATTTT. This gives the protein CASSQGGEDTQYF.

The V gene is TRBV18, the J gene TRBJ2-7, with TRBD1 matching 7 bases. After removal of 5 bases from V and 7 bases from J, the junction contained 8 bases not matched to a gene. Germline-derived CDR1 and CDR2 are KGHSH and LQKENI. The CDR3 contains 13 residues. CDR3 residues: CASSTTGAQEQYV. In DNA, the CDR3 is TGTGCCAGCTCAACCACAGGGGCGCAGGAGCAGTACGTC.

The chain links TRBV20-1 to TRBJ1-1; 10 positions agree with TRBD1. Germline CDR1 reads DFQATT; CDR2 reads SNEGSKA (reference sequence). This CDR3 region has 11 residues. J was trimmed by 5 bases and V by 7 bases; bases with no gene match: 1. CDR3 residues: CSGTGGTEAFF. The CDR3 bases are TGCAGTGGGACAGGGGGAACTGAAGCTTTCTTT.

A word on this clonotype: The junction departs from the called germline gene at one end, perhaps through a read error. The chain carries TRBV27 and TRBJ1-1, with D perhaps matching TRBD1 (6 bases). CDR1 and CDR2 (germline): MNHEY, SMNVEV (reference sequence). The CDR3 is made up of 14 amino acids. CDR3 sequence reads: CASSLRGLNAEAFF. The DNA for the CDR3 is TGTGCCAGCAGTTTACGGGGGCTGAACGCTGAAGCTTTCTTT.